Listed below are T cell receptor beta chains from one sample, sequenced in a study of response to subunit inactivated influenza vaccine. One entry per CDR3 protein, called by TCRdb with MiXCR from the RT-PCR reads. The table includes some 500,000 distinct CDR3 sequences, more than 15% detected once. This material consisted of CD4+ T cells sorted from PBMCs, taken roughly 24 months after vaccination. All receptors come from a man aged 45 to 70 who received an inactivated influenza vaccine. CDR3s leave out the opening cysteine and the closing phenylalanine or tryptophan. Size is omitted from some rows. Given values are once, few, many or a class for expanded clones.

abundance: few
v_gene: TRBV10-3
CDR3aa: AIRVSGITDTQY

abundance: -
v_gene: TRBV28
CDR3aa: ASSRPLAGSTDTQY

abundance: few
v_gene: TRBV7-2
CDR3aa: ASSTQTGYYEQY

abundance: -
v_gene: TRBV12-3/TRBV12-4
CDR3aa: ASRISGSTEAF

abundance: few
v_gene: TRBV12-3/TRBV12-4
CDR3aa: ASSLRDRGRETQY

abundance: many
v_gene: TRBV2
CDR3aa: ASSEMGAPKNIQY

abundance: few
v_gene: TRBV28
CDR3aa: ASSQPGQSFEAF

abundance: -
v_gene: TRBV20-1
CDR3aa: SASRSSGVSTDTQY

abundance: few
v_gene: TRBV25-1
CDR3aa: ASRAVPPGASTGVLY

abundance: -
v_gene: TRBV30
CDR3aa: AWSQPGGRYEQY

abundance: -
v_gene: TRBV6-1
CDR3aa: ASSPNGVVIYGYT

abundance: few
v_gene: TRBV6-2/TRBV6-3
CDR3aa: ASSSQGLAGGVSSYNEQF

abundance: few
v_gene: TRBV15
CDR3aa: ATSKQGAREKLF

abundance: many
v_gene: TRBV7-9
CDR3aa: ASSWPGQGTNEQF

abundance: -
v_gene: TRBV29-1
CDR3aa: SVEDNWISGGELYEQY

abundance: few
v_gene: TRBV29-1
CDR3aa: SVGARRGKTGELF

abundance: few
v_gene: TRBV28
CDR3aa: ASSFSGGGYGYT